The source of this T cell receptor (beta chain) is a study of cytomegalovirus exposure and HLA in healthy donors. PCR employed 60 Vbeta and 13 Jbeta primers. Only in-frame clones appear in the TCRdb table, and some are missing; sequencing was by immunoSEQ multiplex PCR. The top ten clones hold roughly 2.1% of a sample with 150,000 to 200,000 clones, around 77% of them seen once. This clone was seen more than once but under ten times. CDR1 is SGDLS and CDR2 is YYNGEE in the germline V gene. Trimming took off 0 bases at V and 2 bases at J, with 9 bases between the two ends. CDR3 length: 14 amino acids. Sample: PBMCs. The sequence was collected from a young woman in good health and CMV-seropositive. The chain uses TRBV9 and TRBJ2-7, with D possibly matching TRBD1 (5 bases). The CDR3 DNA reads TGTGCCAGCAGCGTAGAAGACAGAGCCTACGAGCAGTACTTC. Translation gives CASSVEDRAYEQYF.